Reported below is one T cell receptor beta chain. This CDR3 region has 15 residues. Germline loops: CDR1 MNHEY, CDR2 SVGAGI. Trimming took off 5 bases at V and 1 base at J, with 15 bases between the two ends. With a J-beta primer mix and a sample-barcoded 5' primer, a second PCR ran 7 to 11 cycles. MiXCR, applied by TCRdb to the 5' RACE reads, yields one record per CDR3 protein. The profile shows approximately 730,000 distinct CDR3 sequences, 40% to 45% of them singletons. The data originate from a study of blood T cells in healthy people across ages. V usage is TRBV6-5 and J usage is TRBJ2-7, with D perhaps TRBD2 (5 bases). The sequence derives from a woman aged 55-75 years in good health. What was sequenced was blood. The CDR3 bases are TGTGCCAGCAGTCGAGGACTCGCTACTTCCTACGAGCAGTACTTC. The encoded protein is CASSRGLATSYEQYF.